The T cell receptor beta chain described here comes from a study of OX40 agonist ivuxolimab in advanced cancers. V lost 6 bases and J lost 2; bases outside the gene matches: 2. This CDR3 region has 14 residues. Germline V gene data show CDR1 as MNHEY and CDR2 as SVGAGI. Profiled with immunoSEQ multiplex PCR; TCRdb holds only in-frame clones, not every one. The sample records some 70,000 clones, 88% being singletons. The sample here was CD4+ or CD8+ T cells sorted from blood, taken in a trial of the OX40 agonist ivuxolimab. The chain links TRBV6-5 to TRBJ2-7, with 12 bases fitting TRBD2. This receptor was identified in an adult with an advanced solid tumor such as melanoma, head and neck, liver or kidney cancer. The CDR3 nucleotides are TGTGCCAGCAGGGGACTAGCGGGCACCTACGAGCAGTACTTC. It codes for CASRGLAGTYEQYF.